A selection of T cell receptor beta chains follows, all from one sample in a study of blood T cell repertoires in COVID-19. The assay was immunoSEQ multiplex PCR, and TCRdb's table has in-frame clones only and misses some. The sample yields 130,000 to 150,000 clones, 87% seen once. The source material was peripheral blood. Receptors were obtained from a woman aged 45-65 years with active or convalescent COVID-19. CDR3s include the opening cysteine and the closing phenylalanine or tryptophan. The order of the fields is J gene, V gene, CDR3 protein.

TRBJ1-4 TRBV27 CASSFSFLRGQKLFF
TRBJ1-2 TRBV4-3 CASSQDGTSGTGGGGYTF
TRBJ2-6 TRBV7-9 CASRKVQGGPSSGANVLTF
TRBJ2-7 TRBV7-9 CASSFREGGYEQYF
TRBJ2-7 TRBV29-1 CSVKDRREYEQYF
TRBJ2-7 TRBV19 CASSPGHLYEQYF
TRBJ1-2 TRBV4-3 CASSQDLGLPTGYTF
TRBJ2-7 TRBV30 CAWSVQGWDEQYF
TRBJ2-7 TRBV30 CAWERGGSHSYEQYF
TRBJ1-5 TRBV27 CASSFGRDQPQHF
TRBJ2-7 TRBV7-2 CASSLAANSYEQYF
TRBJ1-2 TRBV11-2 CASSSTASYGYTF
TRBJ2-3 TRBV4-1 CASSPASDSGRAWNTQYF
TRBJ2-1 TRBV11-2 CASSLGPGLNEQFF
TRBJ2-3 TRBV12-5 CASGLLVGGVTDTQYF
TRBJ2-7 TRBV5-4 CASSSRSYEQYF
TRBJ2-3 TRBV20-1 CSASARKTDTQYF
TRBJ2-3 TRBV7-3 CASSSGREDTQYF
TRBJ1-2 TRBV5-1 CASSPDDYRYGYGYTF
TRBJ2-1 TRBV4-1 CASSQGLAGINNEQFF
TRBJ1-1 TRBV5-6 CASRGYRALSTEAFF
TRBJ1-1 TRBV6-5 CASRAGLVVNTEAFF
TRBJ2-5 TRBV5-4 CASSTRYGGETQYF
TRBJ1-4 TRBV10-3 CAISEIKGAGWLFF
TRBJ1-2 TRBV14 CASSRMGQGSGYTF
TRBJ1-5 TRBV7-9 CASSLGTGNQPQHF
TRBJ2-7 TRBV28 CASSLEAGLRVQGYEQYF
TRBJ2-7 TRBV6-5 CASSPAGGTYEQYF
TRBJ2-3 TRBV6-2/TRBV6-3 CASSYAIIRSGGAADTQYF
TRBJ2-6 TRBV28 CASRSQPGGANVLTF
TRBJ1-2 TRBV7-2 CASSLDRGAGYGYTF
TRBJ1-5 TRBV7-2 CASSLTSELAQHF
TRBJ1-4 TRBV28 CASTLVGGANEKLFF
TRBJ1-4 TRBV6-5 CASRHRVQTEKLFF
TRBJ2-5 TRBV5-4 CASSLGNAGTSDTQYF
TRBJ1-1 TRBV28 CASPPAGRMNTEAFF
TRBJ2-1 TRBV9 CASSVNLRGYIGLRSSYNEQFF
TRBJ2-2 TRBV9 CASSVVKYSHNTGELFF
TRBJ1-2 TRBV4-2 CASSQDPGKSYGYTF
TRBJ1-6 TRBV12-3/TRBV12-4 CASSLSNSPLHF
TRBJ1-1 TRBV19 CASSFDRGTEAFF
TRBJ2-7 TRBV14 CASSHLLPWGQAYYEQYF
TRBJ1-1 TRBV6-2/TRBV6-3 CASSYPQVQAFF
TRBJ2-3 TRBV2 CASSAAGGVDTQYF
TRBJ2-7 TRBV15 CATSRNRESYEQYF
TRBJ1-1 TRBV5-4 CASSQNRRNTEAFF
TRBJ2-7 TRBV6-1 CASSEPLGTGTPYEQYF
TRBJ1-5 TRBV9 CASSVDGSNQPQHF
TRBJ1-1 TRBV12-3/TRBV12-4 CASLTGDDTEAFF
TRBJ2-3 TRBV19 CASSRGGDSSSQYF
TRBJ2-1 TRBV19 CASSITREGHLQFF
TRBJ2-2 TRBV25-1 CASKGPGLTGELFF